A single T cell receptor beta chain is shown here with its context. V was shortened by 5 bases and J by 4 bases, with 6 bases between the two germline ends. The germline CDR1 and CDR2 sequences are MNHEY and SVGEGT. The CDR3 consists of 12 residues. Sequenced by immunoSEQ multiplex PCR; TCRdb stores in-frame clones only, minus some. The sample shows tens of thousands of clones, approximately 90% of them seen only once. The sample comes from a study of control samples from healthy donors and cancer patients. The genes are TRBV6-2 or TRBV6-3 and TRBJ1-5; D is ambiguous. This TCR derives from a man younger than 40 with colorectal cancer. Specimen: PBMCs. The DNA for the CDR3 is TGTGCCAGCAGTCGCCTGAATCAGCCCCAGCATTTT. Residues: CASSRLNQPQHF.